The subject of this entry is one T cell receptor (beta chain). Antigen specificity is unknown. V lost 5 bases to trimming and J lost 0 bases, with 4 bases between them. The CDR3 spans 13 residues. Germline V gene lookup returns CDR1 SEHNR and CDR2 FQNEAQ (reference sequence). TCRdb analysed the 5' RACE reads with MiXCR anew, one entry per CDR3 protein. Of approximately 140,000 distinct CDR3 sequences in the sample, around 45% were seen once. These data belong to a study of CD8 T cells in ankylosing spondylitis. General study points: Disease-associated clonotypes exhibited CD8+ identity and were relatively infrequent in peripheral blood. Researchers reportedly found disease-linked clones significantly enriched in matched ankylosing spondylitis synovial fluid. Earlier studies detected some motif variants in reactive arthritis synovial fluid and blood. It appeared that ankylosing spondylitis blood was characterized by a TCR beta motif of several highly homologous variants.

V and J are TRBV7-9 and TRBJ1-4; no definite D call. The sequenced sample was synovial fluid, either unsorted or a sorted T cell fraction (not recorded which). The TCR sequence derives from a male donor with ankylosing spondylitis. In DNA, the CDR3 is TGTGCCAGCAGCACCTCAACTAATGAAAAACTGTTTTTT. It codes for CASSTSTNEKLFF.